A single sample gave rise to the 10 T cell receptor beta chains below, sequenced in a study of technical replicates of blood from a few donors. The protocol was immunoSEQ multiplex PCR, while the TCRdb copy is restricted to in-frame clones and leaves out a portion. Seen here are about 75,000 clones, about 97% observed once, and the top ten hold roughly 0.2%. The sample was T cells isolated from PBMCs. Every receptor here comes from a human donor in good health.

The chain couples TRBV5-5 to TRBJ2-5; TRBD1 agrees at 7 bases. CDR1 is SGHKS and CDR2 is YYEKEE in the germline V gene (reference sequence). The ends lost 3 bases at V and 0 bases at J; junction bases unmatched: 8. The CDR3 length is 16 residues. The CDR3 here is CASSSRDSWYQETQYF. CDR3 DNA: TGTGCCAGCAGCTCCCGGGACAGTTGGTACCAAGAGACCCAGTACTTC. The whole variable domain, filled in from reference TRBV5-5 and TRBJ2-5, reads DAGVTQSPTHLIKTRGQQVTLRCSPISGHKSVSWYQQVLGQGPQFIFQYYEKEERGRGNFPDRFSARQFPNYSSELNVNALLLGDSALYLCASSSRDSWYQETQYFGPGTRLLVL.

The CDR3 here is CASSYSGGNTGELFF. The CDR3 nucleotides are TGTGCCAGCAGTTACTCAGGGGGGAACACCGGGGAGCTGTTTTTT. The V call is TRBV6-6, the J call TRBJ2-2; D perhaps matches TRBD1 (6 bases). Trimming removed 0 bases from V and 1 base from J, with 6 bases in between. Germline V gene sequence: CDR1 MNHNY, CDR2 SVGAGI (reference sequence). The CDR3 extends over 15 amino acids.

The chain joins TRBV5-1 to TRBJ2-5, with a possible D match to TRBD2 (7 bases). V was shortened by 0 bases and J by 4 bases, with 13 bases between the two germline ends. CDR1 and CDR2 (germline): SGHRS, YFSETQ. This CDR3 region has 15 residues. For the CDR3, the DNA is TGCGCCAGCAGCTTGGGCAGGGGAGGGGGAGAGACCCAGTACTTC. Translation: CASSLGRGGGETQYF.

The chain carries TRBV6-5 and TRBJ1-2; the match to TRBD1 covers 7 bases. The junction had 3 bases not matched to a gene; V was cut back by 7 bases and J by 4 bases. The CDR3 has 12 residues. Germline V gives CDR1 MNHEY, CDR2 SVGAGI. The CDR3 DNA reads as TGTGCCAGCACCGACAGGGTCTATGGCTACACCTTC. The encoded protein is CASTDRVYGYTF.

This sequence joins TRBV29-1 and TRBJ1-4; unclear D gene. The CDR3 runs 15 residues. CDR1 SQVTM and CDR2 ANQGSEA come from the germline V gene. The CDR3 coding sequence is TGCACCGCTTCCCGGGGATTTGCAACTAATGAAAAACTGTTTTTT. It is translated as CTASRGFATNEKLFF. The whole variable domain, filled in from reference TRBV29-1 and TRBJ1-4, reads SAVISQKPSRDICQRGTSLTIQCQVDSQVTMMFWYRQQPGQSLTLIATANQGSEATYESGFVIDKFPISRPNLTFSTLTVSNMSPEDSSIYLCTASRGFATNEKLFFGSGTQLSVL.

The chain couples TRBV18 to TRBJ1-1, with D tentatively TRBD1 (6 bases). The CDR3 is made up of 16 amino acids. CDR1 KGHSH and CDR2 LQKENI come from the germline V gene. Trimming removed 6 bases from V and 1 base from J, with 18 bases in between. The CDR3 protein is CASSSGGYTQNTEAFF. The CDR3 DNA is TGTGCCAGCTCGTCGGGGGGCTACACTCAGAACACTGAAGCTTTCTTT. Variable domain in full (rest from reference TRBV18 and TRBJ1-1): NAGVMQNPRHLVRRRGQEARLRCSPMKGHSHVYWYRQLPEEGLKFMVYLQKENIIDESGMPKERFSAEFPKEGPSILRIQQVVRGDSAAYFCASSSGGYTQNTEAFFGQGTRLTVV.

The chain links TRBV6-4 to TRBJ2-1, with TRBD1 matching over 10 bases. Germline trimming cut 0 bases from V and 7 bases from J; bases unmatched to any gene: 12. CDR3 length: 18 residues. Per germline, CDR1 MRHNA and CDR2 SNTAGT. CDR3 sequence (DNA): TGTGCCAGCAGTGACTCGAGTCGGACAGGGGGGTTTGGGAATGAGCAGTTCTTC. This sequence encodes CASSDSSRTGGFGNEQFF.

The chain has TRBV19 and TRBJ1-1; TRBD1 aligns across 10 bases. This CDR3 contains 15 residues. The junction had 6 bases not matched to a gene; V was cut back by 5 bases and J by 3 bases. Germline CDR1 is LNHDA and CDR2 is SQIVND (reference sequence). This CDR3 is CASSLRQGAHTEAFF. The CDR3, as DNA: TGTGCCAGTAGTCTCCGACAGGGGGCTCACACTGAAGCTTTCTTT.

This rearrangement joins TRBV30 to TRBJ2-7; 9 nucleotides align to TRBD1. CDR3 size: 14 residues. The V segment lost 4 bases and the J segment 3 bases; nucleotides outside the gene matches: 7. From germline, CDR1 is GTSNPN and CDR2 SVGIG (reference sequence). Here the CDR3 DNA reads TGTGCCTGGAAAAGACAGGGGGGATACTACGAGCAGTACTTC. Translated, it gives CAWKRQGGYYEQYF.

This chain uses TRBV6-1 with TRBJ2-1; 10 positions agree with TRBD2. V shed 4 bases and J 2 bases; nucleotides not matched to a gene: 5. This CDR3 is 16 amino acids long. Germline values: CDR1 MNHNS, CDR2 SASEGT. The CDR3 nucleotides read TGTGCCAGCAGTGGGACTAGCGGAGGGGCCTACAATGAGCAGTTCTTC. It codes for CASSGTSGGAYNEQFF.